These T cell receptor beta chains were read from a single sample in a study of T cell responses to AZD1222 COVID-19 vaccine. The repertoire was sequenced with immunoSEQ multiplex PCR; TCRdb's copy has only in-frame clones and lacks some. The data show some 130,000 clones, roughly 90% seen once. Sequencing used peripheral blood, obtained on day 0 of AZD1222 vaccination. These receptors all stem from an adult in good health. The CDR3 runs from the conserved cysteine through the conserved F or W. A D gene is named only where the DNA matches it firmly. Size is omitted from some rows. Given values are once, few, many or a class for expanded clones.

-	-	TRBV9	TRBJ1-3	CASSVGGTGNTIYF	TGTGCCAGCAGCGTAGGCGGGACTGGAAACACCATATATTTT
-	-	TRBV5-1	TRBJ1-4	CASSPEATTNEKLFF	TGCGCCAGCAGCCCGGAAGCTACAACTAATGAAAAACTGTTTTTT
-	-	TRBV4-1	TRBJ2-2	CASSQRFGSGELFF	TGCGCCAGCAGCCAACGATTCGGGTCCGGGGAGCTGTTTTTT
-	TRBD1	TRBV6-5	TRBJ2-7	CASRNAGGYEQYF	TGTGCCAGCAGAAATGCAGGGGGATACGAGCAGTACTTC
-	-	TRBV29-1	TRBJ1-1	CSVTLHRSNTEAFF	TGCAGCGTTACCTTGCACCGCTCGAACACTGAAGCTTTCTTT
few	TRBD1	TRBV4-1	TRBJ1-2	CASSQRQGLPLYGYTF	TGCGCCAGCAGCCAAAGACAGGGACTCCCCCTCTATGGCTACACCTTC
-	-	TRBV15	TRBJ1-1	CATSSKPTVNTEAFF	TGTGCCACCAGCAGCAAACCTACGGTGAACACTGAAGCTTTCTTT
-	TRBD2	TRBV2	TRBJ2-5	CASNLLAGGPETQYF	TGTGCCAGCAACCTTCTAGCGGGGGGCCCAGAGACCCAGTACTTC
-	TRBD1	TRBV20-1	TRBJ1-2	CSASHETGGFGYGYTF	TGCAGTGCTAGTCACGAGACAGGGGGCTTTGGCTATGGCTACACCTTC
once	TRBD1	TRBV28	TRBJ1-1	CAGQGATEAFF	TGTGCCGGACAGGGGGCAACTGAAGCTTTCTTT
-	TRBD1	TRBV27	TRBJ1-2	CASSSLTLGSGTDNYGYTF	TGTGCCAGCAGTTCCCTAACCTTGGGGTCCGGGACAGATAACTATGGCTACACCTTC
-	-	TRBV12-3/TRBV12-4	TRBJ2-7	CASRSHPAYEQYF	TGTGCCAGCAGGTCTCACCCGGCCTACGAGCAGTACTTC
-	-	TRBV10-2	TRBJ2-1	CASRFDSSSYNEQFF	TGCGCCAGCAGATTCGACTCGAGCTCCTACAATGAGCAGTTCTTC
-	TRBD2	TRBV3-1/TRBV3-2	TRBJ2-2	CASSQISGGPGELFF	TGTGCCAGCAGCCAAATAAGCGGGGGGCCCGGGGAGCTGTTTTTT
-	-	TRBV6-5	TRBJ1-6	CASSYAWTTSDSPLHF	TGTGCCAGCAGTTATGCTTGGACCACCAGCGATTCACCCCTCCACTTT
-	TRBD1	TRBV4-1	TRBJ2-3	CASSQPHGQGVGTQYF	TGCGCCAGCAGCCAACCCCATGGACAGGGGGTAGGTACGCAGTATTTT
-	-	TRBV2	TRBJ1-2	CASSETPNYGYTF	TGTGCCAGCAGTGAAACGCCGAACTATGGCTACACCTTC
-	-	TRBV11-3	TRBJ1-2	CASSLGGRGYTF	TGTGCCAGCAGCTTAGGGGGCCGCGGCTACACCTTC
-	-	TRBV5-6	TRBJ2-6	CASSFLSGANVLTF	TGTGCCAGCAGCTTTCTGTCTGGGGCCAACGTCCTGACTTTC
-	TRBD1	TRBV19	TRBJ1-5	CASQRGTGGNQPQHF	TGTGCCAGCCAACGGGGGACAGGGGGCAATCAGCCCCAGCATTTT
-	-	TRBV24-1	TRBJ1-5	CAPQLSSEGDQPQHF	TGTGCCCCGCAGTTGTCCTCGGAAGGGGATCAGCCCCAGCATTTT
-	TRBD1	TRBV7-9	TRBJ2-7	CASSQTNPGQGAYEQYF	TGTGCCAGCAGCCAGACGAATCCGGGACAGGGGGCCTACGAGCAGTACTTC
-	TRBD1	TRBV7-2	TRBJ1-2	CASSLEPSGGGHGYTF	TGTGCCAGCAGCTTAGAGCCCTCAGGGGGAGGCCATGGCTACACCTTC
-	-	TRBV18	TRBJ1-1	CASSPSSEAFF	TGTGCCAGCTCACCTTCATCTGAAGCTTTCTTT
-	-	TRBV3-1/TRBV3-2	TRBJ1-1	CASSPEGREAFF	TGTGCCAGCAGCCCCGAGGGCAGGGAAGCTTTCTTT
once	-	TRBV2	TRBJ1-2	CASSARGWAFGYTF	TGTGCCAGCAGTGCTAGGGGGTGGGCATTCGGCTACACCTTC
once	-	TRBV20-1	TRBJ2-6	CSAIDRHSSGANVLTF	TGCAGTGCTATTGACAGGCATAGCTCTGGGGCCAACGTCCTGACTTTC
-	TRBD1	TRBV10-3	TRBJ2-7	CAIRDGQGISYEQYF	TGTGCCATCAGAGATGGACAGGGAATCTCCTACGAGCAGTACTTC